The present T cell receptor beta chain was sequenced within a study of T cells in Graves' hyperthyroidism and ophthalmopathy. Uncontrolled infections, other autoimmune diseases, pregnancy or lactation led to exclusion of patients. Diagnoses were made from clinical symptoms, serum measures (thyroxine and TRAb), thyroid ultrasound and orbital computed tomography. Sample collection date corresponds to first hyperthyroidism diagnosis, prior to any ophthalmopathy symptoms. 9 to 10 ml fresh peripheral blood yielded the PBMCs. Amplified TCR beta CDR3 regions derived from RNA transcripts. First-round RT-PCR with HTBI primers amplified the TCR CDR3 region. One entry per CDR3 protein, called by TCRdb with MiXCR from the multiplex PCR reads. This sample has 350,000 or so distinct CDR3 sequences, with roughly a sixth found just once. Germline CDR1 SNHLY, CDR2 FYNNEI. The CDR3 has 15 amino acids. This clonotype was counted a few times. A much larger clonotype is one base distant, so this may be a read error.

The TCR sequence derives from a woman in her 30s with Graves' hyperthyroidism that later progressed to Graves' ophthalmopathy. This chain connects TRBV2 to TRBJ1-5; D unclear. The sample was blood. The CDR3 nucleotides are TGTGCCGGCAGGCTCCGGGCCCACAGCAATCAGCCCCAGCATTTT. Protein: CAGRLRAHSNQPQHF.